The clone carrying this T cell receptor beta chain was picked up many times. Its antigen is still unknown. This record comes from a study of regulatory T cells in long-lasting Graves disease. For the study at large: Graves' patients who were just diagnosed had used antithyroid drugs for under 3 months.

Study-level findings and limits: Persistent disease was associated with favored TRBV28 usage and with favored use of TRBJ1-2 and TRBJ2-5.

Stated time point: newly diagnosed GD, antithyroid drugs for less than 3 months. With RNA extracted from PBMCs as input, the TCR library was made. EDTA tubes held approximately 9 milliliters of peripheral blood from each patient. Arm-PCR of CDR3 regions with iRepertoire HTBI primers generated TCR beta libraries. Each CDR3 protein gets one entry after TCRdb re-called the multiplex PCR reads with MiXCR. This table holds approximately 350,000 distinct CDR3 sequences, approximately 12% found once. CDR1 is MNHEY and CDR2 is SMNVEV in the germline V gene (reference sequence). The CDR3 consists of 14 residues. Trimming removed 1 base from V and 5 bases from J, with 11 bases in between. These data were also filed under a second study, of T cells in Graves' hyperthyroidism and ophthalmopathy. From that paper: First-round RT-PCR with HTBI primers amplified the TCR CDR3 region.

Sequencing used peripheral blood mononuclear cells (PBMCs), obtained at new diagnosis, from a patient treated with antithyroid drugs. The sequence was collected from a woman aged 18-35 years with Graves disease. The chain employs TRBV27 and TRBJ2-5; D may be TRBD2 (5 bases). In DNA, the CDR3 is TGTGCCAGCAGTTTATACGGGATTTTGGAGACCCAGTACTTC. This codes for CASSLYGILETQYF.